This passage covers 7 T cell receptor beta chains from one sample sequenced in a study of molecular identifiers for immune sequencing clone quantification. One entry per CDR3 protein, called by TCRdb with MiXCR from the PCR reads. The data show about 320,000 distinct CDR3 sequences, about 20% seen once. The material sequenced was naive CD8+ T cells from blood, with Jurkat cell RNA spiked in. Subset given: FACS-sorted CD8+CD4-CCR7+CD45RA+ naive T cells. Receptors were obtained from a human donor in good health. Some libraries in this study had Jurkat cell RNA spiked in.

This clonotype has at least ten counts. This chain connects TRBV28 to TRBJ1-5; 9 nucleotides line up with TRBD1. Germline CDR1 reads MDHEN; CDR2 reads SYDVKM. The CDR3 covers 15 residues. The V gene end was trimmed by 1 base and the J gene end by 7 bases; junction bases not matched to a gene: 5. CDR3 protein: CASSLLQGAGQPQHF. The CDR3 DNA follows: TGTGCCAGCAGTTTATTACAGGGGGCAGGCCAGCCCCAGCATTTT.

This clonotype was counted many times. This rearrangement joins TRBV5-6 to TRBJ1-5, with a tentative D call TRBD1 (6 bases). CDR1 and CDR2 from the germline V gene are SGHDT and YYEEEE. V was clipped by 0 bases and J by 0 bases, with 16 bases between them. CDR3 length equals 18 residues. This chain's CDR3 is CASSLAGDRGYSNQPQHF. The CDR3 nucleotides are TGTGCCAGCAGCTTGGCAGGGGATCGAGGATATAGCAATCAGCCCCAGCATTTT.

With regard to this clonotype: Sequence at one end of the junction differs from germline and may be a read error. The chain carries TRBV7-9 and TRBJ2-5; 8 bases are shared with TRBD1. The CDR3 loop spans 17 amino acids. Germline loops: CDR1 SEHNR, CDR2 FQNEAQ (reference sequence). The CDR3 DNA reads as TGTGCCAGCGGCTTAACCCCGACAGGGGCTTACTTGGAGACCCAGTACTTC. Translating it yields CASGLTPTGAYLETQYF.

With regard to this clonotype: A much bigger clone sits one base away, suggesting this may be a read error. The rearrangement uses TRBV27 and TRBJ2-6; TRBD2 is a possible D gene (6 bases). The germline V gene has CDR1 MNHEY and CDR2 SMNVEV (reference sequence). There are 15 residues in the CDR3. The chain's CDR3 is CAGSLAGPGANVLTF. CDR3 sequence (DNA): TGTGCCGGCAGTTTGGCGGGGCCTGGGGCCAACGTCCTGACTTTC.

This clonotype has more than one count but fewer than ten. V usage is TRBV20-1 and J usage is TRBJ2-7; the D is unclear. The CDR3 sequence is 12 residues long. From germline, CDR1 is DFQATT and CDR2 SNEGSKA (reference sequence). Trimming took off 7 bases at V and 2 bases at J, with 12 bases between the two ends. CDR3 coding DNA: TGCAGTGGAAACGACTTCGCCTACGAGCAGTACTTC. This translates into CSGNDFAYEQYF.

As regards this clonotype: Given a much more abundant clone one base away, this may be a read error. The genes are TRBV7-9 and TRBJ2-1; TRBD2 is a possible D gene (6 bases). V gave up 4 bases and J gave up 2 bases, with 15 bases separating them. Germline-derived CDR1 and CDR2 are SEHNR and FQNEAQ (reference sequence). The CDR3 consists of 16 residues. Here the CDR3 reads CASSSMISGTYNEQFF. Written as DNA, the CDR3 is TGTGCCAGCAGCTCAATGATTAGCGGCACCTACAATGAGCAGTTCTTC.

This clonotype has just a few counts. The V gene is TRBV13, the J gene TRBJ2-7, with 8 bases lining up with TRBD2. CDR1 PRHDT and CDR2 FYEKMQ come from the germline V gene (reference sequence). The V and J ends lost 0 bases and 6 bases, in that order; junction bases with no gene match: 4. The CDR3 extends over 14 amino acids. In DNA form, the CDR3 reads TGTGCCAGCAGCTTAGGCGGGGGGGCCTCCGAGCAGTACTTC. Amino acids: CASSLGGGASEQYF.